The entry that follows covers one TCR beta chain sequence. Its antigen has not been determined. No base quality information exists; no much larger clone differs at one position. The approximately 39 donors, aged roughly 6 to 90 years, were systemically healthy Caucasian individuals from Russia. Each donor gave 8.5 to 10 milliliters of peripheral blood, collected into EDTA-treated Vacutainer tubes. Ficoll-Paque density-gradient centrifugation was used to isolate PBMCs, with at least 6 million per sample. Trizol reagent was used to extract total RNA from PBMCs, with at least 5 micrograms per sample. The percentages of naive CD45RAhigh/CD27high T cells were determined by flow cytometry on a PBMC aliquot from every donor. Receptor libraries were prepared by 5' RACE. Instrument used: Illumina HiSeq 2500. A second PCR of roughly 7 to 11 cycles was performed with a sample-barcoded 5' primer and a J-beta primer mix. Each TCR beta cDNA molecule received a unique molecular identifier from a template-switch 5' adaptor carrying 12 random nucleotides. Each sample yielded at least 2.5 million CDR3-containing paired-end reads. All of the RNA was converted into first-strand cDNA using the Mint cDNA synthesis kit, with a TRBC-specific oligonucleotide serving as the primer. After uracil-DNA glycosylase treatment, a first 18-cycle PCR used universal primers M1SS and BC2_uni_R on all cDNA. Per the original workflow: For normalization, 1 million high-quality reads were randomly selected from each sample, with every read carrying a distinct molecular identifier. Reads with shared molecular identifiers were discarded instead of being binned into consensus sequences. MiTCR, run with a Q25 quality threshold and the strictest error-elimination algorithm, handled CDR3 identification, clonotype clustering and error correction. A nonparametric unseen species model with Euler transformation was used to estimate lower-bound total TCR beta diversity. TCRdb cleaned the public reads at Q25 with fastp, built clones with MiXCR and kept in-frame beta chains. Identical CDR3 proteins give one entry, which carries the most common genes and DNA. The authors' filters were not applied to this entry. The sample yields roughly 570,000 distinct CDR3 sequences; about 25% were counted once. The top ten constitute about 18% of the sample.

The germline V gene supplies CDR1 SNHLY and CDR2 FYNNEI. V drops 8 bases and J drops 4 bases, leaving 8 bases in between. Its CDR3 holds 11 amino acids, cysteine through phenylalanine. The retained sequence is limited to the CDR3, 33 bases, with the frame set at the first base. These data come from a study of blood T cells in healthy people across ages (dated by TCRdb to between 2014 and 2017). Study-level background: In model experiments, template switching captured roughly one uniquely barcoded TCR beta cDNA molecule for every two T cells. The study measured age-related changes in TCR beta repertoire diversity using deep sequencing normalized with unique cDNA molecular identifiers. The donors were divided into four age groups: young (average around 16 years), middle-aged (under 40), aged (about 60) and long-lived (82). Donors of different ages were randomly distributed across sequencing lanes to avoid experimental bias. Using the same blood draw, the study looked at two additional independent replicas of 1 million unique cDNA reads for two donors, one aged 18 to 30 and the other aged 80 or older.

Findings and caveats that apply to the study as a whole: A strong correlation was found between observed TCR beta diversity and the percentage of naive T cells measured by flow cytometry. Since profiling was done on bulk unsorted PBMCs, naive and antigen-experienced compartments could not be conclusively compared. Donor CMV infection status was unknown, potentially confounding age-related changes in expanded clonotypes. Total diversity estimates from one million sequenced T cells were considered lower bounds and underestimates. The long-lived group showed more naive CD4+ T cells, fewer expanded clones and increased TCR diversity than the aged group, suggesting age selection. Observed TCR beta diversity per million T cells fell roughly linearly with age, and a significant reduction was already apparent by age approximately 41.

The TCR was taken from a woman aged 70-85 years in good health. Sequenced input: blood. The sequence joins TRBV2 to TRBJ1-1, with the D gene not clear enough to name. This receptor carries the CDR3 CASSYFTEAFF. The DNA sequence reads TGTGCCAGCTCCTACTTCACTGAAGCTTTCTTT.